The entry below gives a single T cell receptor (beta chain) sequence along with its context. A J-beta primer mix and a sample-barcoded 5' primer were used in a second PCR of roughly 7 to 12 cycles. Each CDR3 protein gets one entry after TCRdb re-called the 5' RACE reads with MiXCR. Counted here are almost 800,000 distinct CDR3 sequences, nearly 60% occurring once; the ten biggest clones make up about 20%. The people who gave samples were healthy Caucasians from Russia, aged roughly 6 to 100. This sample was taken from a study of blood T cells in healthy people across ages. Sample: blood. The TCR sequence derives from a man aged 25-45 years in good health.

The CDR3 region has the DNA TGTGCCAGCAGCCCACTAGCCGACATTCAGTACTTC. Translation gives CASSPLADIQYF. The gene calls are TRBV7-9 and TRBJ2-4, with D possibly matching TRBD2 (6 bases). Trimming left V 5 bases short and J 8 bases short, with 10 bases between. The CDR3 totals 12 residues. CDR1 is SEHNR, CDR2 FQNEAQ, per germline (reference sequence).